This TCR beta chain was sequenced for a study of PD-1 blockade in classical Hodgkin lymphoma. Study-level points and caveats: Relapsed/refractory patients reportedly had the lowest baseline TCR diversity, below newly diagnosed patients, who were below healthy donors. CD4+ TCR diversity, unlike CD8+, rose significantly by C4D1. Exclusion was applied to patients who started nivolumab under 1 year after ASCT.

Each patient relapsed following autologous stem cell transplantation, and prior brentuximab vedotin exposure differed. Best responses included complete response and partial response; otherwise, the best response was progressive disease. Sequencing used immunoSEQ multiplex PCR; TCRdb keeps in-frame clones, though not all of them. The sample lists 57,000 or so clones; around 88% were seen once. Germline V gives CDR1 MNHEY, CDR2 SMNVEV (reference sequence). The CDR3 extends over 12 amino acids. The V end lost 0 bases, the J end lost 3 bases, and 1 base lay between the germline ends. Comments on this clone: Its specificity is unknown.

The chain carries TRBV27 and TRBJ2-3; D is unresolved. The input for sequencing was peripheral blood mononuclear cells (PBMCs), taken at baseline. The source is a human donor with classical Hodgkin lymphoma. CDR3: CASSLSTDTQYF. The CDR3 DNA reads TGTGCCAGCAGTTTATCGACAGATACGCAGTATTTT.